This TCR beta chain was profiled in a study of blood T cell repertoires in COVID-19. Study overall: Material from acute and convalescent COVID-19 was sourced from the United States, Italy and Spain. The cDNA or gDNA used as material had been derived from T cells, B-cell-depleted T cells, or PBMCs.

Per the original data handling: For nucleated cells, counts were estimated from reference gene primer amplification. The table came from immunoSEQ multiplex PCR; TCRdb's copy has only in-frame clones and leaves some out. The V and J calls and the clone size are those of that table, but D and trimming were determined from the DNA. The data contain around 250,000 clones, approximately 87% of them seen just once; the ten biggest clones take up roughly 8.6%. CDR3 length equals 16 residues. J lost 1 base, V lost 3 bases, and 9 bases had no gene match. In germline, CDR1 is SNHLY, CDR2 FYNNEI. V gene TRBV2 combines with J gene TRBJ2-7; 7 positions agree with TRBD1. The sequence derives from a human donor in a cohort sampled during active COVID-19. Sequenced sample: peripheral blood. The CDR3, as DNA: TGTGCCAGCAGTGATCTCTCCCGGGACAGATCCTACGAGCAGTACTTC. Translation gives CASSDLSRDRSYEQYF.